A selection of T cell receptor beta chains follows, all from one sample in a study of blood T cell repertoires in COVID-19. Using immunoSEQ multiplex PCR, the repertoire was profiled, and TCRdb retains in-frame clones only, with some absent. The data show fewer than 300,000 clones, approximately 87% seen once. What was sequenced was peripheral blood. All receptors come from a woman in her forties or fifties with acute or convalescent COVID-19. Both conserved end residues are part of each CDR3. A D gene is named only where the DNA matches it firmly. The size of a clone is reported for some rows only, either as once, few or many, or as a class for expanded clones.

d_call | clone_size | j_call | v_call | cdr3_nt | cdr3_aa
TRBD2 | . | TRBJ2-7 | TRBV5-4 | TGTGCCAGCAGCCCAACTAGCGGGAGTGTCTACGAGCAGTACTTC | CASSPTSGSVYEQYF
. | few | TRBJ1-4 | TRBV19 | TGTGCCAGTAGTGCTCGCCGGGGTGCAACTAATGAAAAACTGTTTTTT | CASSARRGATNEKLFF
TRBD2 | . | TRBJ2-3 | TRBV7-2 | TGTGCCAGCAGCTCCCCACTAGCGGAGGTTGAAGATACGCAGTATTTT | CASSSPLAEVEDTQYF
TRBD1 | . | TRBJ1-4 | TRBV28 | TGTGCCAGCAGTTCTCCGGCCGGGACAGGGCGCAAGGAAAAACTGTTTTTT | CASSSPAGTGRKEKLFF
TRBD1 | . | TRBJ1-5 | TRBV2 | TGTGCCAGCAGGGCCCACAGGGGCGATCAGCCCCAGCATTTT | CASRAHRGDQPQHF
TRBD1 | once | TRBJ1-6 | TRBV12-3/TRBV12-4 | TGTGCCAGCAGTTTGAGACAGGGGTCACCCCTCCACTTT | CASSLRQGSPLHF
TRBD1 | . | TRBJ2-7 | TRBV7-2 | TGTGCCAGCAGCTTATGGGACAGGGGGACCCACGAGCAGTACTTC | CASSLWDRGTHEQYF
TRBD1 | . | TRBJ1-2 | TRBV10-3 | TGTGCCATCAGTGAGTCGGGACAGGGGGCGAATGGCTACACCTTC | CAISESGQGANGYTF
TRBD2 | . | TRBJ2-7 | TRBV3-1/TRBV3-2 | TGTGCCAGCAGCCGGAACGGGAGGGCCCCCGAGCAGTACTTC | CASSRNGRAPEQYF
TRBD1 | . | TRBJ1-1 | TRBV10-3 | TGTGCCATCAGACTCGACAGGGGAGGGGGGAACACTGAAGCTTTCTTT | CAIRLDRGGGNTEAFF
. | . | TRBJ2-1 | TRBV6-2/TRBV6-3 | TGTGCCAGCAGTAGCCCGGGCAATGAGCAGTTCTTC | CASSSPGNEQFF
TRBD2 | once | TRBJ2-3 | TRBV9 | TGTGCCAGCAGCATACTAGCGGGAACGGCAGATACGCAGTATTTT | CASSILAGTADTQYF
. | . | TRBJ2-1 | TRBV9 | TGTGCCAGCAGCGGAGTCGCGGGATACAATGAGCAGTTCTTC | CASSGVAGYNEQFF